These 11 T cell receptor beta chains came from one sample sequenced in a study of T cell repertoires in cytomegalovirus infection. TCRdb analysed the reads with MiXCR anew, one entry per CDR3 protein. Of fewer than 400,000 distinct CDR3 sequences listed, about a sixth are singletons. The sequenced material came from PBMCs. These receptors originate from a human donor in good health (CMV status not recorded). Some clones in this sample may be carry-over from other donors' samples.

This clonotype was seen a few times. The chain is built from TRBV28 and TRBJ2-3; 14 bases align to TRBD2. The V and J ends lost 5 bases and 6 bases, in that order; junction bases with no gene match: 10. The CDR3 is made up of 17 amino acids. Germline V CDR1 and CDR2: MDHEN, SYDVKM. The CDR3 region has the DNA TGTGCCAGCAGTCCCTTCCCGGGACTAGCGGGAGTGGATACGCAGTATTTT. It specifies CASSPFPGLAGVDTQYF.

This clonotype was seen more than once but under ten times. V usage is TRBV19 and J usage is TRBJ2-5; 13 bases match TRBD2. Germline CDR1 LNHDA, CDR2 SQIVND (reference sequence). The CDR3 runs 18 residues. The V gene end was trimmed by 3 bases and the J gene end by 2 bases; junction bases not matched to a gene: 9. For the CDR3, the DNA is TGTGCCAGTAGTATTGGGACTAGCGGGACACGAACACAAGAGACCCAGTACTTC. Residues: CASSIGTSGTRTQETQYF.

This rearrangement joins TRBV5-4 to TRBJ2-7; no clear D gene. V lost 2 bases and J 5 bases, leaving 5 bases between the germline ends. This CDR3 has 11 residues. Germline CDR1 reads SGHNT; CDR2 reads YYREEE (reference sequence). CDR3 in amino acids: CASSFNHEQYF. The CDR3 region has the DNA TGTGCCAGCAGCTTTAATCACGAGCAGTACTTC. Full variable domain (rest looked up from reference TRBV5-4 and TRBJ2-7): ETGVTQSPTHLIKTRGQQVTLRCSSQSGHNTVSWYQQALGQGPQFIFQYYREEENGRGNFPPRFSGLQFPNYSSELNVNALELDDSALYLCASSFNHEQYFGPGTRLTVT.

This clonotype was seen a few times. The chain carries TRBV4-1 and TRBJ2-7; 10 bases align to TRBD2. Germline-derived CDR1 and CDR2 are MGHRA and YSYEKL. This CDR3 has 16 amino acids. V dropped 2 bases and J dropped 4; count of bases not matched to a gene: 8. CDR3 sequence (DNA): TGCGCCAGCAGCCAACTAATAGCGGGAGGCTGGTACGAGCAGTACTTC. Translated, it gives CASSQLIAGGWYEQYF.

V and J are TRBV19 and TRBJ2-1; 10 nucleotides align to TRBD2. CDR1 and CDR2 (germline): LNHDA, SQIVND (reference sequence). This CDR3 comprises 17 residues. V was pared by 7 bases and J by 0 bases, with 9 bases of the junction left unmatched. CDR3 residues: CASKGLAGVPSYNEQFF. For the CDR3, the DNA is TGTGCCAGTAAGGGCCTAGCGGGAGTGCCCTCCTACAATGAGCAGTTCTTC.

CDR3 in DNA: TGTGCCAGCAGCGCACGCGGGACAGGGGAAATGGAGACCCAGTACTTC. It codes for CASSARGTGEMETQYF. The chain carries TRBV7-9 and TRBJ2-5; 10 positions agree with TRBD1. CDR1 and CDR2 from the germline V gene are SEHNR and FQNEAQ (reference sequence). V lost 5 bases, J lost 5 bases, and 11 bases stayed unmatched. The CDR3 loop spans 16 amino acids.

This CDR3 is CASSWNRAPNQPQHF. The CDR3 nucleotides are TGTGCCAGCAGTTGGAACAGGGCTCCCAATCAGCCCCAGCATTTT. The gene calls are TRBV12-3 or TRBV12-4 and TRBJ1-5; TRBD1 might be the D (6 bases). The CDR3 covers 15 residues. V gave up 4 bases and J gave up 3 bases, with 13 bases separating them.

This sequence joins TRBV7-2 and TRBJ2-1; 13 bases align to TRBD2. The length of the CDR3 is 16 residues. V lost 5 bases, J lost 1 base, and 2 bases stayed unmatched. CDR1 is SGHTA, CDR2 FQGNSA, per germline. CDR3 sequence: CASSTSGGVSYNEQFF. The CDR3 DNA sequence: TGTGCCAGCAGCACTAGCGGGGGGGTTTCCTACAATGAGCAGTTCTTC.

This clonotype was observed a handful of times. CDR3 amino acids: CASSQDYKQYF. DNA of the CDR3: TGCGCCAGCAGCCAAGATTATAAGCAGTATTTT. The chain carries TRBV4-1 and TRBJ2-3; D is undetermined. The CDR3 runs to 11 residues. V was clipped by 0 bases and J by 11 bases, with 6 bases between them. Germline V CDR1 and CDR2: MGHRA, YSYEKL.

This clonotype was detected many times. This chain joins TRBV28 and TRBJ1-2; TRBD1 is a possible D gene (5 bases). Germline V gives CDR1 MDHEN, CDR2 SYDVKM. The CDR3 has 16 amino acids. V was trimmed by 4 bases and J by 0 bases, leaving 15 bases between them. The CDR3 DNA reads as TGTGCCAGCAGTTCCAGCGCGGGGGGAACTAACTATGGCTACACCTTC. Amino acids: CASSSSAGGTNYGYTF.

Only a few counts were recorded for this clonotype. V usage is TRBV19 and J usage is TRBJ2-2; the match to TRBD2 covers 8 bases. The CDR3 sequence is 16 residues long. CDR1 and CDR2 from the germline V gene are LNHDA and SQIVND (reference sequence). The V segment lost 8 bases and the J segment 1 base; nucleotides outside the gene matches: 9. The CDR3 is CASSRGRLGNTGELFF. CDR3 DNA: TGTGCCAGTTCTCGCGGGAGGTTAGGGAACACCGGGGAGCTGTTTTTT.